A selection of T cell receptor beta chains follows, all from one sample in a study of T cell repertoires in cytomegalovirus infection. Using its own MiXCR run on the reads, TCRdb lists one record per CDR3 protein. The sample has 350,000 to 500,000 distinct CDR3 sequences, approximately 32% seen once. The sample was PBMCs. The receptor set was obtained from a human donor in good health (CMV status not recorded). Some clones in this sample may be carry-over from other donors' samples. Both conserved end residues are part of each CDR3. The D gene is left open where the match is weak. Rows may omit the clone size; those that give it use once, few, many or a size class.

V gene	D gene	J gene	clone size	CDR3 DNA	CDR3 protein
TRBV6-1	TRBD2	TRBJ2-1	NA	TGTGCCAGCGTGAGCGGGGGGGCTGGTTACAATGAGCAGTTCTTC	CASVSGGAGYNEQFF
TRBV4-3	TRBD1	TRBJ2-3	few	TGCGCCAGCAGCCAAACAGAGCCCGGGACAGGGACAGATACGCAGTATTTT	CASSQTEPGTGTDTQYF
TRBV19	NA	TRBJ1-1	few	TGTGCCAGTAGTATACAGAAGGAAGCTTTCTTT	CASSIQKEAFF
TRBV5-8	NA	TRBJ1-1	NA	TGTGCCAGCAGCTTGGTTATCGGAATTCTCACTGAAGCTTTCTTT	CASSLVIGILTEAFF
TRBV4-2	NA	TRBJ1-1	NA	TGTGCCAGCAGCAGTCCGGGACAAAGAAACACTGAAGCTTTCTTT	CASSSPGQRNTEAFF
TRBV20-1	TRBD1	TRBJ1-6	NA	TGCAGTGCTAAAGGACAGGGGTTTGATTCACCCCTCCACTTT	CSAKGQGFDSPLHF
TRBV20-1	NA	TRBJ2-1	NA	TGCAGTGCTAGAGATTCCGCCCCGGGGGTCACTGAGCAGTTCTTC	CSARDSAPGVTEQFF
TRBV14	NA	TRBJ2-1	NA	TGTGCCAGCAGCCAAGATCGAGGAAGGGAGCAGTTCTTC	CASSQDRGREQFF
TRBV15	NA	TRBJ2-5	NA	TGTGCCACCAGCAGAGATGGTCCGACGCCACAAGAGACCCAGTACTTC	CATSRDGPTPQETQYF
TRBV19	NA	TRBJ1-1	NA	TGTGCCAGTAGTAAAGGGCCGCCGGGTGAAGCTTTCTTT	CASSKGPPGEAFF
TRBV2	NA	TRBJ1-6	few	TGTGCCACACGCCTCGAAGGCCCCCTCCACTTT	CATRLEGPLHF
TRBV7-6	TRBD1	TRBJ1-2	many	TGTGCCAGCAGCTCAGACAGGGCGGTCGATGGCTACACCTTC	CASSSDRAVDGYTF
TRBV7-6	TRBD1	TRBJ1-5	many	TGTGCCAGCAGCATCGGGACAGGGAAGGATCAGCCCCAGCATTTT	CASSIGTGKDQPQHF
TRBV6-6	NA	TRBJ2-7	NA	TGTGCCAGCAGTTACTCGTTCCCGGAAACCTACGAGCAGTACTTC	CASSYSFPETYEQYF
TRBV30	NA	TRBJ1-2	NA	TGTGCCTGGAGTATATCAGGCAGCTATGGCTACACCTTC	CAWSISGSYGYTF
TRBV6-1	NA	TRBJ1-1	few	TGTGCCAGCAGTGCCTCAAGGGGCGCGGGAGCTTTCTTT	CASSASRGAGAFF
TRBV6-2/TRBV6-3	TRBD1	TRBJ2-7	few	TGTGCCACCGGAAGACAGGGTCTCTCCTACGAGCAGTACTTC	CATGRQGLSYEQYF